This section outlines one TCR beta chain sequence together with its context. Its target is unknown. This specimen belongs to a study of T cell responses to AZD1222 COVID-19 vaccine. About the study: Some second doses came at about 4 weeks and others at about 12 weeks; these were pooled.

Clones were sequenced by immunoSEQ multiplex PCR, and TCRdb holds only the in-frame ones, with some missing. The repertoire has about 60,000 clones, about 79% of them found once; the top ten carry around 20%. Study-wide results and caveats: It should be noted that donors were predominantly white British and more often female, and clonal diversity was possibly underestimated. Following two doses of AZD1222, Spike-specific TCR breadth and depth rose.

The V gene end was trimmed by 5 bases and the J gene end by 5 bases; junction bases not matched to a gene: 4. From germline, CDR1 is MDHEN and CDR2 SYDVKM. This CDR3 contains 13 residues. This chain uses TRBV28 with TRBJ2-5, with TRBD1 matching 8 bases. The clonotype originates from an adult in good health. Source: peripheral blood, taken on day 0 of AZD1222 vaccination. The CDR3 DNA sequence: TGTGCCAGCAGTCGACAGGGGCCGGAGACCCAGTACTTC. Protein product: CASSRQGPETQYF.